The rows below give T cell receptor beta chains drawn from one sample of a study of blood T cell repertoires in COVID-19. Sequenced by immunoSEQ multiplex PCR; TCRdb stores in-frame clones only, minus some. The sample comprises over 100,000 clones, roughly 82% of which are singletons, and about 5% rests with the top ten. Sequencing was done on a sample of peripheral blood. The source is a man between 60 and 70 years old with acute or convalescent COVID-19. Each CDR3 is given with its conserved first and last residue. A D gene is named only where the DNA matches it firmly. Rows give clone size only sometimes, using once, few, many, or a class for an expanded clone.

V	J	D	size	DNA	CDR3
TRBV7-8	TRBJ2-1	TRBD2	NA	TGTGCCAGCAGCTTAGCCGGACTAGCGGGGGAAGCCTCCTACAATGAGCAGTTCTTC	CASSLAGLAGEASYNEQFF
TRBV5-6	TRBJ2-1	TRBD2	NA	TGTGCCAGCAGCTACATTAGCGGGAGCTGGCATGAGCAGTTCTTC	CASSYISGSWHEQFF
TRBV2	TRBJ2-6	NA	NA	TGTGCCAGCACGTGGACTTCGAGCTCTGGGGCCAACGTCCTGACTTTC	CASTWTSSSGANVLTF
TRBV7-9	TRBJ1-3	NA	few	TGTGCCAGCAGCTTAGCAGGGGCTGGAAACACCATATATTTT	CASSLAGAGNTIYF
TRBV5-1	TRBJ1-6	TRBD1	NA	TGCGCCAGCAGCCCCCTACTCGACAGGGGGCAATCACCCCTCCACTTT	CASSPLLDRGQSPLHF
TRBV20-1	TRBJ1-5	TRBD1	NA	TGCAGTGCTAGTAGGGGTGGACAGGGCGATCAGCCCCAGCATTTT	CSASRGGQGDQPQHF
TRBV19	TRBJ1-1	NA	NA	TGTGCCAGTAGTAATCGCAGGGGATACACTGAAGCTTTCTTT	CASSNRRGYTEAFF
TRBV7-2	TRBJ2-3	TRBD2	NA	TGTGCCAGCAGCTTTACACCGGGACTAGCGGGAGAGACAGATACGCAGTATTTT	CASSFTPGLAGETDTQYF
TRBV6-6	TRBJ1-1	NA	NA	TGTGCCAGCAGTCCAGGATTGAACACTGAAGCTTTCTTT	CASSPGLNTEAFF
TRBV5-1	TRBJ2-1	TRBD2	NA	TGCGCCAGCAGCTGGGGACTAGCGGGGGGCGGAAATGAGCAGTTCTTC	CASSWGLAGGGNEQFF
TRBV30	TRBJ1-5	TRBD1	NA	TGTGCCTGGTCCCTCGGGACACACAGGGGCCATCAGCCCCAGCATTTT	CAWSLGTHRGHQPQHF
TRBV6-5	TRBJ2-7	NA	once	TGTGCCAGCAGTTACGACAGGCCGACCTACGAGCAGTACTTC	CASSYDRPTYEQYF
TRBV6-2/TRBV6-3	TRBJ1-5	NA	NA	TGTGCCAGCAGTACCACAGATAGCAATCAGCCCCAGCATTTT	CASSTTDSNQPQHF
TRBV12-3/TRBV12-4	TRBJ1-2	NA	few	TGTGCCAGCAGGGGTGGCGGGGGTGGCTACACCTTC	CASRGGGGGYTF
TRBV6-5	TRBJ1-5	TRBD1	NA	TGTGCCAGCAGTCCCTTGGGACAGGGCAATCAGCCCCAGCATTTT	CASSPLGQGNQPQHF
TRBV2	TRBJ1-2	TRBD1	NA	TGTGCCAGCAAGGAGACAGGGGTTAACTATGGCTACACCTTC	CASKETGVNYGYTF
TRBV12-3/TRBV12-4	TRBJ2-3	NA	NA	TGTGCCACTACGTCGTATACAGATACGCAGTATTTT	CATTSYTDTQYF
TRBV5-8	TRBJ1-4	TRBD1	NA	TGTGCCAGCAGCCCCGGACAGGGGGCGCAGGCTAATGAAAAACTGTTTTTT	CASSPGQGAQANEKLFF
TRBV10-3	TRBJ2-3	NA	few	TGTGCCATCTCTGGGGGGGCGGCAGATACGCAGTATTTT	CAISGGAADTQYF
TRBV5-1	TRBJ2-1	TRBD2	NA	TGCGCCAGCAAGCGGGGCGTGAACAATGAGCAGTTCTTC	CASKRGVNNEQFF
TRBV27	TRBJ1-1	NA	NA	TGTGCCAGCAGTTGGGAGGGTAAGGCTTTCTTT	CASSWEGKAFF
TRBV19	TRBJ1-2	TRBD1	NA	TGTGCCAGTAGCCCCGAGACAGGGCCTGGTAACTATGGCTACACCTTC	CASSPETGPGNYGYTF
TRBV4-2	TRBJ2-1	NA	NA	TGTGCCAGCAGCTTCCGGGAGAGCTCCTACAATGAGCAGTTCTTC	CASSFRESSYNEQFF
TRBV19	TRBJ1-5	NA	NA	TGTGCCAGTAGTATAGTGGAGACAGTTTTCGGGCAGCCCCAGCATTTT	CASSIVETVFGQPQHF
TRBV19	TRBJ2-6	NA	NA	TGTGCCAGTAGTTGGCAGTCTTCTGGGGCCAACGTCCTGACTTTC	CASSWQSSGANVLTF
TRBV19	TRBJ1-5	TRBD1	once	TGTGCCAGTAGCCGGACAGGGCTCTATAGCAATCAGCCCCAGCATTTT	CASSRTGLYSNQPQHF
TRBV20-1	TRBJ1-2	NA	NA	TGCAGTGCTAGCCGGGGCTATGGCTACACCTTC	CSASRGYGYTF
TRBV27	TRBJ1-2	TRBD1	NA	TGTGCCAGCAGTCCTAGACAGGGCCGCGAGACTAACTATGGCTACACCTTC	CASSPRQGRETNYGYTF
TRBV7-3	TRBJ2-1	NA	NA	TGTGCCAGCAGCTTTAGCGCGTACAATGAGCAGTTCTTC	CASSFSAYNEQFF
TRBV5-4	TRBJ1-3	NA	NA	TGTGCCAGCAGCTCCCCCACGGAGGGAAACACCATATATTTT	CASSSPTEGNTIYF
TRBV6-5	TRBJ2-7	NA	NA	TGTGCCAGCAGTTACCGACAGTCCTACGAGCAGTACTTC	CASSYRQSYEQYF
TRBV5-1	TRBJ2-5	TRBD1	once	TGCGCCAGCAGCTTGGCCCCACAGGGGAGCCAAGAGACCCAGTACTTC	CASSLAPQGSQETQYF
TRBV28	TRBJ2-5	TRBD2	NA	TGTGCCAGCAGTACAGCGGGAGGGACACAAGAGACCCAGTACTTC	CASSTAGGTQETQYF
TRBV5-1	TRBJ2-7	TRBD2	NA	TGCGCCAGCAGCTTGGTGCCATCAGCGGGGGAAGCCTACGAGCAGTACTTC	CASSLVPSAGEAYEQYF
TRBV30	TRBJ2-1	TRBD2	NA	TGTGCCTGGATCGGACTAGCGGGAGCGGGTGAGCAGTTCTTC	CAWIGLAGAGEQFF
TRBV5-6	TRBJ1-1	NA	NA	TGTGCCAGCAGCTTGGCCAGGGATAACACTGAAGCTTTCTTT	CASSLARDNTEAFF
TRBV7-9	TRBJ2-5	TRBD2	NA	TGTGCCAGCAGCCCTAGCGGGGGAGGAGAGACCCAGTACTTC	CASSPSGGGETQYF
TRBV9	TRBJ2-3	NA	NA	TGTGCCAGCAGCACCCTAGTCGCAGATACGCAGTATTTT	CASSTLVADTQYF
TRBV6-5	TRBJ2-7	NA	NA	TGTGCCAGTTCATCAGGTCTCTACGAGCAGTACTTC	CASSSGLYEQYF
TRBV5-5	TRBJ2-6	TRBD1	NA	TGTGCCAGCAGCTCAGACAGGGGGTTTTCTGGGGCCAACGTCCTGACTTTC	CASSSDRGFSGANVLTF
TRBV7-3	TRBJ2-1	TRBD1	NA	TGTGCCAGCAGCTTCGACAGGGGATGGGGTGAGCAGTTCTTC	CASSFDRGWGEQFF
TRBV7-2	TRBJ1-1	TRBD1	NA	TGTGCCAGCAGCTCGCCGGGACAGGGGGATCGGGGCACTGAAGCTTTCTTT	CASSSPGQGDRGTEAFF
TRBV2	TRBJ2-3	NA	few	TGTGCCAGCGGGTATAGCGCAGATACGCAGTATTTT	CASGYSADTQYF
TRBV9	TRBJ2-5	NA	NA	TGTGCCAGCAGCGTAGAAGGCCGAGGAGAGACCCAGTACTTC	CASSVEGRGETQYF
TRBV5-1	TRBJ2-1	TRBD2	NA	TGCGCCAGCAGTCTACTAGCGGGGGGCGACAATGAGCAGTTCTTC	CASSLLAGGDNEQFF
TRBV7-3	TRBJ1-1	TRBD1	NA	TGTGCCAGCAGCCCGGGGACAGCCAACACTGAAGCTTTCTTT	CASSPGTANTEAFF
TRBV5-5	TRBJ2-1	NA	NA	TGTGCCAGCAGCTTGGTGGGTCCAGGGCAGTTCTTC	CASSLVGPGQFF
TRBV29-1	TRBJ2-1	NA	NA	TGCAGCGCAAACAGGGGGGGGGCCCACAATGAGCAGTTCTTC	CSANRGGAHNEQFF
TRBV7-3	TRBJ1-2	NA	NA	TGTGCCAGCAGCCCTAACCCGGGGAGCGGCTACACCTTC	CASSPNPGSGYTF
TRBV3-1/TRBV3-2	TRBJ2-1	TRBD2	NA	TGTGCCAGCAGCCAAGAACCGGGGGGGATATACAATGAGCAGTTCTTC	CASSQEPGGIYNEQFF
TRBV5-4	TRBJ1-2	NA	NA	TGTGCCAGCAGCTTGCTCGATGGCTACACCTTC	CASSLLDGYTF
TRBV5-1	TRBJ2-1	TRBD1	once	TGCGCCAGCAGCTTCGGGGCAGGGGGATCCTACAATGAGCAGTTCTTC	CASSFGAGGSYNEQFF
TRBV19	TRBJ1-1	NA	NA	TGTGCCAGTATGAAGGGGAAAGGATATACTGAAGCTTTCTTT	CASMKGKGYTEAFF
TRBV19	TRBJ2-1	TRBD2	NA	TGTGCCAGTAGTATAGGATTAGCGGGAGGCGTGAACAATGAGCAGTTCTTC	CASSIGLAGGVNNEQFF
TRBV6-6	TRBJ2-7	TRBD2	NA	TGTGCCACCCGCGGGGAGGGCTCCTACGAGCAGTACTTC	CATRGEGSYEQYF
TRBV30	TRBJ1-5	TRBD1	NA	TGTGCCTGGAGTAGCAGGGACAGGGGCGGTTATAGCAATCAGCCCCAGCATTTT	CAWSSRDRGGYSNQPQHF
TRBV7-9	TRBJ2-5	TRBD1	few	TGTGCCAGCAGCTTAGCGCGGGTGACAGGGCGGCGGTACCAAGAGACCCAGTACTTC	CASSLARVTGRRYQETQYF
TRBV29-1	TRBJ2-3	TRBD1	NA	TGCAGCGTTGAGACAGGGGGAGATACGCAGTATTTT	CSVETGGDTQYF